The 21 T cell receptor beta chains presented below share a single source sample, sequenced in a study of PD-1 blockade in classical Hodgkin lymphoma. There was relapse after autologous stem cell transplantation in every patient, and there was variation in brentuximab vedotin exposure. The assay was immunoSEQ multiplex PCR, and TCRdb's table has in-frame clones only and misses some. The sample yields about 36,000 clones, more than 65% seen once. This material consisted of peripheral blood mononuclear cells (PBMCs), taken before the second cycle of nivolumab. Receptors originate from a human donor with classical Hodgkin lymphoma.

DNA for the CDR3: TGTGCCAGCAGCTTAGGAGTCGTCAGCTCCTACGAGCAGTACTTC. The encoded protein is CASSLGVVSSYEQYF. The chain combines TRBV11-2 with TRBJ2-7; no clear D. Germline loops: CDR1 SGHAT, CDR2 FQNNGV. CDR3 length: 15 amino acids. V lost 1 base and J 0 bases, leaving 10 bases between the germline ends.

This clone was picked up a small number of times. This chain uses TRBV2 with TRBJ2-2; the D is unclear. Germline-derived CDR1 and CDR2 are SNHLY and FYNNEI. The CDR3 covers 13 residues. V dropped 4 bases and J dropped 3 bases, with 6 bases sitting between them. The CDR3 coding sequence is TGTGCCAGCAGTGGGCAGTACACCGGGGAGCTGTTTTTT. Protein product: CASSGQYTGELFF. The full variable domain, completed using reference TRBV2 and TRBJ2-2, is EPEVTQTPSHQVTQMGQEVILRCVPISNHLYFYWYRQILGQKVEFLVSFYNNEISEKSEIFDDQFSVERPDGSNFTLKIRSTKLEDSAMYFCASSGQYTGELFFGEGSRLTVL.

The chain couples TRBV6-5 to TRBJ1-1; no clear D. V shed 5 bases and J shed 3 bases, with 16 bases lying between them. Looked up from germline, CDR1 is MNHEY and CDR2 is SVGAGI. CDR3 size: 15 residues. For the CDR3, the DNA is TGTGCCAGCAGTCACCGACCAGGACTGGACACTGAAGCTTTCTTT. Amino acids: CASSHRPGLDTEAFF.

This chain joins TRBV7-9 and TRBJ1-1, with TRBD1 matching over 9 bases. The CDR3 extends over 14 amino acids. With V trimmed by 5 bases and J by 6 bases, 7 bases remained unmatched. Germline V CDR1 and CDR2: SEHNR, FQNEAQ (reference sequence). CDR3 loop: CASSRTDRGAEAFF. The DNA of the CDR3 is TGTGCCAGCAGCCGAACGGACAGGGGTGCTGAAGCTTTCTTT.

V is TRBV19 and J is TRBJ1-2; D is undetermined. The V gene's germline CDR1 is LNHDA and CDR2 SQIVND (reference sequence). This CDR3 region has 13 residues. V was shortened by 5 bases and J by 2 bases, with 9 bases between the two germline ends. The CDR3 DNA reads TGTGCCAGTAGTTTTGTTTACAACTATGGCTACACCTTC. It specifies CASSFVYNYGYTF.

The chain links TRBV6-5 to TRBJ2-1; TRBD2 aligns across 7 bases. J was trimmed by 7 bases and V by 6 bases; bases with no gene match: 12. The CDR3 is 15 residues long. Germline loops: CDR1 MNHEY, CDR2 SVGAGI. The CDR3 spells CASSVGAGAGNEQFF. The CDR3 DNA reads as TGTGCCAGCAGCGTCGGGGCGGGAGCGGGGAATGAGCAGTTCTTC.

V gene TRBV6-1 combines with J gene TRBJ2-1; 10 bases agree with TRBD2. Germline lookup yields CDR1 MNHNS and CDR2 SASEGT. CDR3 size: 15 residues. V shed 7 bases, J shed 4 bases, and the junction held 7 bases outside the gene matches. In DNA, the CDR3 is TGTGCCAGCAAGCAATGGACTAGCGGTTACAATGAGCAGTTCTTC. Its translation is CASKQWTSGYNEQFF.

The count of this clone is one. The chain recombines TRBV7-8 with TRBJ2-5; unclear D gene. V lost 0 bases and J lost 7, with 12 bases in between. The germline V gene has CDR1 SGHVS and CDR2 FQNEAQ. This CDR3 region has 14 residues. The DNA for the CDR3 is TGTGCCAGCAGCTTAGCTCACAAGGAAGGGACCCAGTACTTC. Amino acid sequence: CASSLAHKEGTQYF.

This chain links TRBV4-2 with TRBJ2-5; TRBD2 agrees at 8 bases. Germline V gene sequence: CDR1 LGHNA, CDR2 YNFKEQ. This CDR3 contains 17 residues. The trim removed 1 base at V and 4 bases at J, leaving 11 bases unmatched. The CDR3 spells CASSQGSVVAGRETQYF. The CDR3 nucleotides are TGTGCCAGCAGCCAAGGATCCGTCGTAGCGGGGCGAGAGACCCAGTACTTC.

The V gene is TRBV27, the J gene TRBJ2-1, with 9 bases identical to TRBD1. The CDR3 covers 15 residues. Germline V gene lookup returns CDR1 MNHEY and CDR2 SMNVEV (reference sequence). The ends lost 5 bases at V and 2 bases at J; junction bases unmatched: 4. CDR3 region: CASSNGQGPYNEQFF. The CDR3 region has the DNA TGTGCCAGCAGTAACGGACAGGGGCCCTACAATGAGCAGTTCTTC.

The chain uses TRBV6-1 and TRBJ1-1; D is possibly TRBD1 (6 bases). Trimming took off 6 bases at V and 5 bases at J, with 10 bases between the two ends. Germline V gene lookup returns CDR1 MNHNS and CDR2 SASEGT. This CDR3 is 12 amino acids long. The CDR3 nucleotides are TGTGCCAGCAGACAGGGTTGGACTGAAGCTTTCTTT. This sequence encodes CASRQGWTEAFF.

This sequence joins TRBV10-3 and TRBJ2-2; the match to TRBD1 covers 10 bases. Per the germline V gene, CDR1 is ENHRY and CDR2 is SYGVKD. CDR3 size: 16 residues. J gave up 2 bases and V 8 bases, and 8 bases lay outside the gene matches. CDR3 DNA sequence: TGTGCCATCTCTGGGGGACAGGGGCTAAACACCGGGGAGCTGTTTTTT. Translation gives CAISGGQGLNTGELFF.

The chain carries TRBV6-5 and TRBJ2-7; 7 bases are shared with TRBD2. V shed 7 bases, J shed 6 bases, and the junction held 15 bases outside the gene matches. Germline values: CDR1 MNHEY, CDR2 SVGAGI. The CDR3 contains 15 residues. CDR3 sequence reads: CASKVGGSLSAEQYF. CDR3 coding DNA: TGTGCCAGCAAGGTAGGCGGGAGTCTTAGCGCCGAGCAGTACTTC.

CDR3 sequence: CARSLCLGVRGYTF. DNA for the CDR3: TGTGCCAGAAGCTTGTGTTTGGGGGTGCGGGGCTACACCTTC. The gene calls are TRBV5-3 and TRBJ1-2; maybe TRBD1 (5 bases). TRBV5-3 is labeled an ORF, and its function is uncertain. Trimming removed 1 base at V and 8 bases at J, with 15 bases between. This CDR3 is 14 amino acids long.

V is TRBV19 and J is TRBJ1-5, with D possibly TRBD1 on 5 matching bases. CDR1 is LNHDA and CDR2 is SQIVND in the germline V gene (reference sequence). There are 18 residues in the CDR3. V shed 0 bases and J shed 5 bases, with 20 bases lying between them. The CDR3 DNA sequence: TGTGCCAGTAGTATAGAGACCCCTAGCGTAGGGGTGGATCAGCCCCAGCATTTT. It specifies CASSIETPSVGVDQPQHF.

This clone was detected only once. The J gene is TRBJ2-3, the V gene TRBV5-1; 10 nucleotides align to TRBD2. V was pared by 8 bases and J by 5 bases, with 14 bases of the junction left unmatched. The CDR3 loop spans 16 amino acids. The germline CDR1 and CDR2 sequences are SGHRS and YFSETQ. CDR3 residues: CASFPAPAGGGDTQYF. Written as DNA, the CDR3 is TGCGCCAGTTTCCCTGCCCCAGCGGGGGGGGGAGATACGCAGTATTTT.

This clone appeared once. The chain recombines TRBV28 with TRBJ2-7; D unclear. The V gene's germline CDR1 is MDHEN and CDR2 SYDVKM. Trimming cost V 4 bases and J 5 bases, with 3 bases left between them. This CDR3 has 10 amino acids. As DNA, the CDR3 is TGTGCCAGCAGTTCCCACGAGCAGTACTTC. Its protein product is CASSSHEQYF.

In this sample, this clone turned up once. The CDR3: CASSGKGLADNEQFF. The CDR3 DNA follows: TGTGCCAGCAGCGGAAAGGGACTAGCGGACAATGAGCAGTTCTTC. The chain uses TRBV9 and TRBJ2-1, with 11 bases fitting TRBD2. The CDR3 extends over 15 amino acids. V shed 3 bases, J shed 5 bases, and the junction held 4 bases outside the gene matches. Germline CDR1 and CDR2: SGDLS and YYNGEE.

This clone was detected a few times. The chain couples TRBV19 to TRBJ1-5, with D hard to call. The germline V gene encodes CDR1 LNHDA and CDR2 SQIVND (reference sequence). V lost 3 bases to trimming and J lost 0 bases, with 9 bases between them. This CDR3 contains 15 residues. The DNA of the CDR3 is TGTGCCAGTAGTATGGCGCAGCATAGCAATCAGCCCCAGCATTTT. Translation gives CASSMAQHSNQPQHF.

This sequence joins TRBV28 and TRBJ2-1; 12 positions match TRBD2. Germline V CDR1 and CDR2: MDHEN, SYDVKM. The CDR3 is 14 amino acids. V lost 2 bases to trimming and J lost 12 bases; unmatched junction nucleotides: 5. CDR3 DNA: TGTGCCAGCAGTTTACCTAGCGGGAGGGCCGCGCAGTTCTTC. Its translation: CASSLPSGRAAQFF.

The gene calls are TRBV2 and TRBJ2-7, with TRBD1 as a possible D gene (5 bases). Trimming pared 7 bases from V and 6 bases from J, leaving 10 bases between. Germline CDR1 SNHLY, CDR2 FYNNEI. The CDR3 covers 11 residues. The CDR3, as DNA: TGTGCCAGCAAAGTACAGGTCGAGCAGTACTTC. Protein sequence: CASKVQVEQYF.